This T cell receptor (beta chain) is from a study of technical replicates of blood from several donors. Here immunoSEQ multiplex PCR was the method, and the copy in TCRdb shows in-frame clones only, minus some. This sample has around 65,000 clones, with 86% found just once. The CDR3 covers 14 residues. J was trimmed by 5 bases and V by 4 bases; bases with no gene match: 5. Germline V gene sequence: CDR1 SGHTA, CDR2 FQGNSA. The chain uses TRBV7-2 and TRBJ2-5; TRBD1 matches at 9 bases. The sequenced material came from PBMCs. The receptor was derived from a human donor in good health. Some clones in this sample may be carry-over from other donors' samples. Here the CDR3 DNA reads TGTGCCAGCAGCTCGGACAGGGGAGGGGAGACCCAGTACTTC. It encodes CASSSDRGGETQYF.